The 25 T cell receptor beta chains below all came from one sample that was sequenced in a study of OX40 agonist ivuxolimab in advanced cancers. Measured with immunoSEQ multiplex PCR; TCRdb has only the in-frame clones, and not every one. The data contain roughly 28,000 clones, roughly four fifths of them singletons. This sample comprised CD4+ or CD8+ T cells sorted from blood, obtained in a trial of the OX40 agonist ivuxolimab. These receptors were taken from an adult with an advanced solid tumor such as melanoma, head and neck, liver or kidney cancer.

The chain combines TRBV16 with TRBJ2-1, with 7 bases matching TRBD2. This CDR3 is 18 amino acids long. Germline-derived CDR1 and CDR2 are KGHSY and FQNENV. V shed 2 bases, J shed 0 bases, and the junction held 10 bases outside the gene matches. Here the CDR3 reads CASSQGVGGSSSYNEQFF. The CDR3 coding sequence is TGTGCCAGCAGCCAAGGGGTCGGGGGGTCGAGCTCCTACAATGAGCAGTTCTTC.

The CDR3 is CASSPGEGVHLDTQYF. The CDR3 nucleotides are TGCGCCAGCAGCCCCGGGGAGGGGGTGCATTTAGATACGCAGTATTTT. This chain joins TRBV5-1 and TRBJ2-3; a possible D gene is TRBD2 (7 bases). Trimming shortened V by 4 bases and J by 5 bases, and 20 bases separated the two germline ends. From germline, CDR1 is SGHRS and CDR2 YFSETQ. The CDR3 runs 16 residues.

The rearrangement links TRBV5-4 to TRBJ1-6; 8 nucleotides line up with TRBD1. With 0 bases clipped from V and 7 bases from J, the junction kept 0 bases outside the gene matches. CDR1 is SGHNT and CDR2 is YYREEE in the germline V gene (reference sequence). The CDR3 sequence is 14 residues long. CDR3 nucleotides: TGTGCCAGCAGCTTGGACAGGGGGAATTCACCCCTCCACTTT. Protein product: CASSLDRGNSPLHF.

This chain links TRBV5-1 with TRBJ2-7; D may be TRBD2 (6 bases). The CDR3 loop spans 17 amino acids. The germline V gene has CDR1 SGHRS and CDR2 YFSETQ. The V end was cut by 3 bases, the J end by 5 bases, with 24 bases between. The CDR3 protein is CASSSRYGDSSVDEQYF. Written as DNA, the CDR3 is TGCGCCAGCAGCTCCAGATATGGGGACTCCTCCGTGGACGAGCAGTACTTC.

The V and J genes are TRBV4-1 and TRBJ1-3; D is unclear. This CDR3 has 17 residues. Germline-derived CDR1 and CDR2 are MGHRA and YSYEKL. Trimming pared 4 bases from V and 0 bases from J, leaving 16 bases between. The CDR3 bases are TGCGCCAGCAGCCCATTACCAACCGTCCGCTCTGGAAACACCATATATTTT. Residues: CASSPLPTVRSGNTIYF.

This clone has only one observation. The chain combines TRBV5-1 with TRBJ1-2; 9 bases are a match to TRBD1. The junction had 7 bases not matched to a gene; V was cut back by 7 bases and J by 6 bases. Germline V gene lookup returns CDR1 SGHRS and CDR2 YFSETQ. The CDR3 has 13 residues. The CDR3 loop is CASGTGGWNGYTF. DNA of the CDR3: TGCGCCAGCGGCACAGGGGGCTGGAATGGCTACACCTTC. Full variable domain (outside the CDR3, taken from reference TRBV5-1 and TRBJ1-2): KAGVTQTPRYLIKTRGQQVTLSCSPISGHRSVSWYQQTPGQGLQFLFEYFSETQRNKGNFPGRFSGRQFSNSRSEMNVSTLELGDSALYLCASGTGGWNGYTFGSGTRLTVV.

V is TRBV2 and J is TRBJ2-1; tentatively, D is TRBD2 (5 bases). The CDR3 runs 15 residues. Trimming stripped 5 bases from V and 5 bases from J, with 16 bases between. Per germline, CDR1 SNHLY and CDR2 FYNNEI. The CDR3 loop reads CASSRTVGSDNEQFF. The DNA for the CDR3 is TGTGCCAGCAGTCGAACGGTCGGTAGCGACAATGAGCAGTTCTTC.

The V and J genes are TRBV4-1 and TRBJ2-7; possibly TRBD1 for D (6 bases). The CDR3 contains 16 residues. Germline loops: CDR1 MGHRA, CDR2 YSYEKL. The V end was cut by 0 bases, the J end by 2 bases, with 14 bases between. The CDR3 loop is CASSQEGGLGTYEQYF. In nucleotides, the CDR3 is TGCGCCAGCAGCCAAGAAGGGGGTCTCGGAACCTACGAGCAGTACTTC.

The gene calls are TRBV5-6 and TRBJ1-1; D ambiguous. Trimming took off 0 bases at V and 1 base at J, with 10 bases between the two ends. CDR1 SGHDT and CDR2 YYEEEE come from the germline V gene. This CDR3 contains 15 residues. This chain's CDR3 is CASSLALAGNTEAFF. For the CDR3, the DNA is TGTGCCAGCAGCTTGGCCTTGGCTGGGAACACTGAAGCTTTCTTT.

The rearrangement uses TRBV5-5 and TRBJ2-7; 12 nucleotides match TRBD1. CDR1 is SGHKS, CDR2 YYEKEE, per germline (reference sequence). This CDR3 is built from 17 residues. J lost 0 bases, V lost 0 bases, and 4 bases had no gene match. CDR3 amino acids: CASSLEGQGASSYEQYF. The DNA for the CDR3 is TGTGCCAGCAGCTTGGAGGGACAGGGGGCGAGCTCCTACGAGCAGTACTTC.

The rearrangement uses TRBV21-1 and TRBJ2-2; the D call TRBD1 from the table was never checked on the DNA. TRBV21-1 is classified as a pseudogene. The CDR3 spans 15 residues. The CDR3 region is CASSPGQTNTGELFF. The CDR3 region has the DNA TGTGCCAGCAGCCCGGGACAGACGAACACCGGGGAGCTGTTTTTT.

This clone was picked up a small number of times. The chain combines TRBV5-1 with TRBJ1-1; TRBD1 matches 7 bases. From germline, CDR1 is SGHRS and CDR2 YFSETQ. V was clipped by 4 bases and J by 1 base; unmatched bases: 10. CDR3 length equals 16 residues. The CDR3 here is CASSPTTGAENTEAFF. In DNA, the CDR3 is TGCGCCAGCAGCCCGACAACAGGGGCCGAGAACACTGAAGCTTTCTTT.

The V gene is TRBV5-1, the J gene TRBJ2-3; possibly TRBD2 for D (6 bases). The CDR3 spans 15 residues. Germline V gene sequence: CDR1 SGHRS, CDR2 YFSETQ. Trimming shortened V by 4 bases and J by 0 bases, and 12 bases separated the two germline ends. The CDR3 sequence: CASSPGTYSTDTQYF. In DNA, the CDR3 is TGCGCCAGCAGCCCCGGGACTTATAGCACAGATACGCAGTATTTT. Full variable domain (outside the CDR3, taken from reference TRBV5-1 and TRBJ2-3): KAGVTQTPRYLIKTRGQQVTLSCSPISGHRSVSWYQQTPGQGLQFLFEYFSETQRNKGNFPGRFSGRQFSNSRSEMNVSTLELGDSALYLCASSPGTYSTDTQYFGPGTRLTVL.

The chain recombines TRBV2 with TRBJ1-5; 7 nucleotides match TRBD1. The CDR3 runs to 14 residues. With 7 bases clipped from V and 0 bases from J, the junction kept 3 bases outside the gene matches. The germline CDR1 and CDR2 sequences are SNHLY and FYNNEI. The CDR3 coding sequence is TGTGCCAGCAAGCAGGGGGATAGCAATCAGCCCCAGCATTTT. This encodes CASKQGDSNQPQHF.

Regarding this clone: The sample carries other DNA sequences with the same CDR3. The chain recombines TRBV9 with TRBJ1-1; D ambiguous. V lost 0 bases and J 5 bases, leaving 5 bases between the germline ends. Germline CDR1 is SGDLS and CDR2 is YYNGEE. This CDR3 spans 12 amino acids. In nucleotides, the CDR3 is TGTGCCAGCAGCGTAGGGGGTACTGAAGCTTTCTTT. This codes for CASSVGGTEAFF.

The chain couples TRBV4-2 to TRBJ1-1; 7 bases match TRBD1. The V gene's germline CDR1 is LGHNA and CDR2 YNFKEQ. The CDR3 is 16 amino acids. The ends lost 1 base at V and 3 bases at J; junction bases unmatched: 8. CDR3 nucleotide sequence: TGTGCCAGCAGCCAAGTCCCTACAGGGGTGGACACTGAAGCTTTCTTT. Translated, it gives CASSQVPTGVDTEAFF.

The DNA for the CDR3 is TGTGCCAGCACCGGGGGCAGGACCTACGAGCAGTACTTC. As protein: CASTGGRTYEQYF. This chain connects TRBV2 to TRBJ2-7; TRBD1 or TRBD2 may be the D gene (6 bases each). This CDR3 is built from 13 residues. Germline V gives CDR1 SNHLY, CDR2 FYNNEI. The germline V and J ends were trimmed by 7 bases and 2 bases, with 12 bases remaining between them. The full variable domain, with the rest looked up from reference TRBV2 and TRBJ2-7, is EPEVTQTPSHQVTQMGQEVILRCVPISNHLYFYWYRQILGQKVEFLVSFYNNEISEKSEIFDDQFSVERPDGSNFTLKIRSTKLEDSAMYFCASTGGRTYEQYFGPGTRLTVT.

As DNA, the CDR3 is TGCAGCGTTGACCTGGGGGGAGGGAATGAGCAGTTCTTC. As protein: CSVDLGGGNEQFF. The chain is built from TRBV29-1 and TRBJ2-1; 7 nucleotides agree with TRBD2. The CDR3 is made up of 13 amino acids. V gave up 3 bases and J gave up 7 bases; unmatched junction bases: 6. Germline loops: CDR1 SQVTM, CDR2 ANQGSEA.

The J gene is TRBJ2-1, the V gene TRBV9; 7 bases match TRBD2. Germline V gene sequence: CDR1 SGDLS, CDR2 YYNGEE. Unmatched junction bases numbered 11, after V lost 0 bases and J lost 8 bases. This CDR3 has 16 residues. The CDR3 DNA reads TGTGCCAGCAGCGTAGCAAACGGGGGGACCGGTTATGAGCAGTTCTTC. Amino acids: CASSVANGGTGYEQFF.

This clone appeared once. The chain has TRBV28 and TRBJ1-4; 7 nucleotides match TRBD1. J lost 0 bases, V lost 6 bases, and 7 bases had no gene match. The germline CDR1 and CDR2 sequences are MDHEN and SYDVKM. The CDR3 has 16 residues. The CDR3 loop reads CASREDRTATNEKLFF. For the CDR3, the DNA is TGTGCCAGCAGGGAGGACAGGACTGCAACTAATGAAAAACTGTTTTTT.

This clone was found once. This chain uses TRBV19 with TRBJ2-1, with D possibly TRBD1 on 5 matching bases. The CDR3 consists of 14 residues. V lost 6 bases to trimming and J lost 3 bases, with 12 bases between them. In germline, CDR1 is LNHDA, CDR2 SQIVND (reference sequence). CDR3 DNA: TGTGCCAGTAGGTCGGGCAGGGACTACAATGAGCAGTTCTTC. Protein: CASRSGRDYNEQFF.

The chain has TRBV27 and TRBJ2-3; perhaps TRBD1 as D (6 bases). The ends were cut back, 0 bases at V and 2 bases at J, with 12 bases in the middle. The germline CDR1 and CDR2 sequences are MNHEY and SMNVEV (reference sequence). This CDR3 comprises 16 residues. CDR3 amino acids: CASSLSTGPFTDTQYF. The CDR3 region has the DNA TGTGCCAGCAGTTTATCCACAGGGCCGTTCACAGATACGCAGTATTTT.

CDR3 nucleotide sequence: TGTGCCAGCAGTGAAGCGCTTTTACAGGGCTACACAGATACGCAGTATTTT. Translating gives CASSEALLQGYTDTQYF. The genes are TRBV2 and TRBJ2-3; D might be TRBD1 (6 bases). Trimming removed 0 bases at V and 2 bases at J, with 15 bases between. CDR1 is SNHLY and CDR2 is FYNNEI in the germline V gene. The CDR3 totals 17 residues.

This chain uses TRBV2 with TRBJ1-1, with unresolved D. V gave up 6 bases and J gave up 0 bases, with 8 bases separating them. This CDR3 contains 13 residues. Per the germline V gene, CDR1 is SNHLY and CDR2 is FYNNEI. The CDR3 is CASREQMNTEAFF. The CDR3 bases are TGTGCCAGCAGGGAACAGATGAACACTGAAGCTTTCTTT.

V is TRBV7-9 and J is TRBJ2-1; the D call may be TRBD1 or TRBD2 (5 bases each). V lost 7 bases and J lost 0, with 10 bases in between. This CDR3 has 14 amino acids. The germline CDR1 and CDR2 sequences are SEHNR and FQNEAQ (reference sequence). The CDR3 here is CASTGTSSYNEQFF. DNA of the CDR3: TGTGCCAGCACCGGGACGAGCTCCTACAATGAGCAGTTCTTC.